What follows describes a single TCR beta chain. Authors' processing steps: Scientists estimated how many nucleated cells there were by amplifying reference gene primers. Repertoires were generated with immunoSEQ multiplex PCR, while TCRdb's copy carries only in-frame clones and drops some. The DNA was the basis for D and trimming; V, J and clone size are from that table. This sample has 220,000 or so clones, with roughly 90% found just once. This entry comes from a study of blood T cell repertoires in COVID-19. The wider study: Italy, Spain and the United States were the sources of the convalescent and acute COVID-19 samples.

Germline V gene sequence: CDR1 MNHEY, CDR2 SVGEGT. V lost 4 bases to trimming and J lost 7 bases; unmatched junction nucleotides: 6. The CDR3 contains 15 residues. The chain has TRBV6-2 or TRBV6-3 and TRBJ2-1; the match to TRBD2 covers 11 bases. Sequencing used peripheral blood. The TCR was taken from a man in his sixties who had recovered from COVID-19. CDR3 in amino acids: CASSSTSGRRNEQFF. Written as DNA, the CDR3 is TGTGCCAGCAGTTCAACTAGCGGGAGAAGGAATGAGCAGTTCTTC.